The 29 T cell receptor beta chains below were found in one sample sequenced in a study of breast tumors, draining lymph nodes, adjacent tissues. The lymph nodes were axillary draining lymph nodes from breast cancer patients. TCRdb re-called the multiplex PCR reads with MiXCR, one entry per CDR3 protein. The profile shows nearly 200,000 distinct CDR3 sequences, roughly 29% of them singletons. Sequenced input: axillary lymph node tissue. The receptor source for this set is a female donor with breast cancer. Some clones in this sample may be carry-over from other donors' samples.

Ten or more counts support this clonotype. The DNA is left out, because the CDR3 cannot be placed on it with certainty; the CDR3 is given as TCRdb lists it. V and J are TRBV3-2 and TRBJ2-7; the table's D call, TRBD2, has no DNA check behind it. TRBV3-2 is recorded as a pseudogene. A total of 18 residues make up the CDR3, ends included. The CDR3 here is CASSQDRGVAGGTYEQYF.

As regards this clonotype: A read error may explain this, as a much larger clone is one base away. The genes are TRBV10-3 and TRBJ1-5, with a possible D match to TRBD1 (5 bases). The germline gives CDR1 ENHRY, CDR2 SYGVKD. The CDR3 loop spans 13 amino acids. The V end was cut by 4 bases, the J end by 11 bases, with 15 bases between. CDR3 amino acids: CAISGGGITAQHF. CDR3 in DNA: TGTGCCATCAGTGGCGGGGGGATTACAGCCCAGCATTTT.

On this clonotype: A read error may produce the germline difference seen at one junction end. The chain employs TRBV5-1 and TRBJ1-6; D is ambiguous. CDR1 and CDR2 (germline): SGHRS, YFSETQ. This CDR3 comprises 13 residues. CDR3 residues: CAGRPTPNSPLHF. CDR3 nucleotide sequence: TGCGCCGGCAGACCGACACCAAATTCACCCCTCCACTTT.

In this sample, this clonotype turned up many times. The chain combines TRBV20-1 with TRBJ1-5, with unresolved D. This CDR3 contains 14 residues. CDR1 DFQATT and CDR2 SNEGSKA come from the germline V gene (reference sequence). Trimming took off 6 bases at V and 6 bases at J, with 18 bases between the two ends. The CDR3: CSASDRRSGQPQHF. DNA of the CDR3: TGCAGTGCCTCAGATAGACGTTCGGGTCAGCCCCAGCATTTT.

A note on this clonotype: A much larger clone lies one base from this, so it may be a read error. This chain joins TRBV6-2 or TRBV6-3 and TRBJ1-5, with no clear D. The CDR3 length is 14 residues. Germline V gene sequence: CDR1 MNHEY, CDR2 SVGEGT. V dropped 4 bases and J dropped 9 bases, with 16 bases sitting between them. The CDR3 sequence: CASSFHSEELPQHF. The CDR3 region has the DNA TGTGCCAGCAGTTTCCACTCGGAGGAGTTGCCCCAGCATTTT.

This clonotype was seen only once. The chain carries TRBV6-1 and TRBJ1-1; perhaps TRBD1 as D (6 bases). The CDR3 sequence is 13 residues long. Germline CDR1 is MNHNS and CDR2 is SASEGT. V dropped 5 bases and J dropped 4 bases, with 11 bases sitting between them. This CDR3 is CASSKTGSTEAFF. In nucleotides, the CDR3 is TGTGCCAGCAGTAAAACAGGGTCCACTGAAGCTTTCTTT.

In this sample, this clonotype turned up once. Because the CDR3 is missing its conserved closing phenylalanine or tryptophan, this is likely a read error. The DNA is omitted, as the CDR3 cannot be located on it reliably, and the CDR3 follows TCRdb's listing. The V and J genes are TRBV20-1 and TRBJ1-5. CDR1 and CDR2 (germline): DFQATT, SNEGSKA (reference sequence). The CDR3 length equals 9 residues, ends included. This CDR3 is CSARAGRRI.

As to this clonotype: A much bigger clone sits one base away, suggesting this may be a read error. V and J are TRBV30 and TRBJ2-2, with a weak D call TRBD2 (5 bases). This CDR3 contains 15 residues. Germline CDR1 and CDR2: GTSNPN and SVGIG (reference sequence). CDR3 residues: CAWSPRSRFTGELLF. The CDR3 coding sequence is TGTGCCTGGAGTCCCAGGTCCAGGTTCACCGGGGAGCTGCTTTTT.

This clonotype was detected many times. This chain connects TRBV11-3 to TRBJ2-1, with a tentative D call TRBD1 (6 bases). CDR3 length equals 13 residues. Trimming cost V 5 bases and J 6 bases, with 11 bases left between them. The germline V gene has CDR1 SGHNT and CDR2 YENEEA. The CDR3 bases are TGTGCCAGCAGCCTAAGCAGGGGCAATGAGCAGTTCTTC. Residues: CASSLSRGNEQFF.

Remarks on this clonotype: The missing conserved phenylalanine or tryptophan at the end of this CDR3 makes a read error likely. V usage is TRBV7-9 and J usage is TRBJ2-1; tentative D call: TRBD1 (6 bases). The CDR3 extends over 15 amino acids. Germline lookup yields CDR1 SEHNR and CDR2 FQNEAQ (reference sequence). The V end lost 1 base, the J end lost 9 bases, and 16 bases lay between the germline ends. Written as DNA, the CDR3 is TGTGCCAGCAGCTTAGAATCCAGGCAGGGGACTGAGCAGTTCCTC. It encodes CASSLESRQGTEQFL.

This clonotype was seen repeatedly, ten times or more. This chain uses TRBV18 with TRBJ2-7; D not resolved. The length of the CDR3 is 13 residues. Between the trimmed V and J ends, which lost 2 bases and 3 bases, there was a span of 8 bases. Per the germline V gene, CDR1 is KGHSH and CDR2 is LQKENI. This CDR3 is CASSPNANYEQYF. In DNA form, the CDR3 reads TGTGCCAGCTCACCAAATGCAAACTACGAGCAGTACTTC.

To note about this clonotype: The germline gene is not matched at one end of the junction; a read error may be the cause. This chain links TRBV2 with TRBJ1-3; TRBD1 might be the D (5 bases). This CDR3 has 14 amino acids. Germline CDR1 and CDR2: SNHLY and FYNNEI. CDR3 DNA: TGTGCCAGCAGTGAATCGGGGACTGGAAACATCATATATTTT. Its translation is CASSESGTGNIIYF. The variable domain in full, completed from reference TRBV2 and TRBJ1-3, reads EPEVTQTPSHQVTQMGQEVILRCVPISNHLYFYWYRQILGQKVEFLVSFYNNEISEKSEIFDDQFSVERPDGSNFTLKIRSTKLEDSAMYFCASSESGTGNIIYFGEGSWLTVV.

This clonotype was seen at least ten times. The CDR3 bases are TGTGCCAGCAGCTTTCAGCCTCGGGGAAGATCTGGGGCCAACGTCCTGACTTTC. Translating gives CASSFQPRGRSGANVLTF. This sequence joins TRBV7-8 and TRBJ2-6; D is possibly TRBD2 (5 bases). The length of the CDR3 is 18 residues. Germline CDR1 reads SGHVS; CDR2 reads FQNEAQ. V was shortened by 3 bases and J by 1 base, with 16 bases between the two germline ends.

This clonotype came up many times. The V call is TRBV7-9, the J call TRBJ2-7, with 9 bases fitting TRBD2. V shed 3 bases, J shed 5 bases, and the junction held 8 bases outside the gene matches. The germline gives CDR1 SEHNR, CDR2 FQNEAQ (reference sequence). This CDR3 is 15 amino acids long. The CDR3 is CASSFGAGGLNEQYF. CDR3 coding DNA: TGTGCCAGCAGCTTCGGAGCGGGAGGTCTTAACGAGCAGTACTTC.

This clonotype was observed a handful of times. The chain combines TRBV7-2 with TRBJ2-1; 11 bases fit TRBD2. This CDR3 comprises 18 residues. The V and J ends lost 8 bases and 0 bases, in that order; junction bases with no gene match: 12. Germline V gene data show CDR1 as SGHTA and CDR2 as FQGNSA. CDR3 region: CASSPPGLAVSSYNEQFF. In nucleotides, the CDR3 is TGTGCCAGCTCACCACCGGGACTAGCGGTAAGCTCCTACAATGAGCAGTTCTTC. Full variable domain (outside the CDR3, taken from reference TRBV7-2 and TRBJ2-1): GAGVSQSPSNKVTEKGKDVELRCDPISGHTALYWYRQSLGQGLEFLIYFQGNSAPDKSGLPSDRFSAERTGGSVSTLTIQRTQQEDSAVYLCASSPPGLAVSSYNEQFFGPGTRLTVL.

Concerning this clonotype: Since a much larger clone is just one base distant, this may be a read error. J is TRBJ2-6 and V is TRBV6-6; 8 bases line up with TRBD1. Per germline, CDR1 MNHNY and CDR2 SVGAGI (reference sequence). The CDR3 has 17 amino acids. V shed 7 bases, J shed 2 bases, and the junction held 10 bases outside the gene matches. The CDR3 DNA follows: TGTGCCAGCAATACCCGGAAACAGGGGGCTGGGGCCAACGTCCTGACTTTC. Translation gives CASNTRKQGAGANVLTF.

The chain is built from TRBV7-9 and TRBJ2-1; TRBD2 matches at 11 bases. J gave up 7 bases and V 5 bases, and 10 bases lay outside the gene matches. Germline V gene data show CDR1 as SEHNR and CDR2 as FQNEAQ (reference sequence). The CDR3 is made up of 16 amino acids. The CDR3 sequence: CASSPATSGSWNEQFF. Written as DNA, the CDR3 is TGTGCCAGCAGCCCCGCCACTAGCGGGAGTTGGAATGAGCAGTTCTTC.

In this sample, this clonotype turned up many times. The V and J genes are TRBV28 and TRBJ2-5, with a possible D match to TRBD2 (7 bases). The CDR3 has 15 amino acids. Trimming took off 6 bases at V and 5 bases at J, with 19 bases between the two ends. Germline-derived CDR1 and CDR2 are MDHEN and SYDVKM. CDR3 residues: CASSQPLGGRETQYF. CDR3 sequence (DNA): TGTGCCAGCAGCCAGCCTTTGGGGGGGCGCGAGACCCAGTACTTC.

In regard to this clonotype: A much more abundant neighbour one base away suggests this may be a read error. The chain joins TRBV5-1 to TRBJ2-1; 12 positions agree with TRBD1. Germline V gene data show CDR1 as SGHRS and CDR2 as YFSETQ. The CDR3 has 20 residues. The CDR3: CASSWPGQGATGGHYNEQSF. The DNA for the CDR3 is TGCGCCAGCAGCTGGCCGGGACAGGGGGCGACGGGGGGGCATTACAATGAGCAGTCCTTC.

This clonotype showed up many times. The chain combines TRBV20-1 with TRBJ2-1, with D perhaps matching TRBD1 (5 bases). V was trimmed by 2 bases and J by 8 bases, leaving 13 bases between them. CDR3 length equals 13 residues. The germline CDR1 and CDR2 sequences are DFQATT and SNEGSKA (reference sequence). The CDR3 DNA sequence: TGCAGTGCTAGAACCAGACAGTTGGATGAGCAGTTCTTC. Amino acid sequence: CSARTRQLDEQFF.

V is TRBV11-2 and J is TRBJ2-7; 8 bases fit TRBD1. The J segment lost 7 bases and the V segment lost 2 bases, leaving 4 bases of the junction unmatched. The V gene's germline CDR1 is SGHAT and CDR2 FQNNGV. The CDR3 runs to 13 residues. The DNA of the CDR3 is TGTGCCAGCAGCTTACAGGGGGCGGCTGAGCAGTACTTC. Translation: CASSLQGAAEQYF.

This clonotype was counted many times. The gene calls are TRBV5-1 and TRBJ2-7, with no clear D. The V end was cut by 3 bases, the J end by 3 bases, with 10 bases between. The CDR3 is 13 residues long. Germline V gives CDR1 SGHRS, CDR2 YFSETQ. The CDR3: CASSSYTNYEQYF. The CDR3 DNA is TGCGCCAGCAGCTCATACACGAACTACGAGCAGTACTTC.

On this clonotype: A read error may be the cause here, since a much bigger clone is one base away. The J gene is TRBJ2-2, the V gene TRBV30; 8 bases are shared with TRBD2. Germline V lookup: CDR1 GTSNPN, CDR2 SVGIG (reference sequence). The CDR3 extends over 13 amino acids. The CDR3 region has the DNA TGTGCCTCACCGGGGGGGCTGGTCGGGGAGCTGCTTTTT. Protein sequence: CASPGGLVGELLF. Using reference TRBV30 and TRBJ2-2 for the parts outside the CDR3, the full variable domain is SQTIHQWPATLVQPVGSPLSLECTVEGTSNPNLYWYRQAAGRGLQLLFYSVGIGQISSEVPQNLSASRPQDRQFILSSKKLLLSDSGFYLCASPGGLVGELLFGEGSRLTVL.

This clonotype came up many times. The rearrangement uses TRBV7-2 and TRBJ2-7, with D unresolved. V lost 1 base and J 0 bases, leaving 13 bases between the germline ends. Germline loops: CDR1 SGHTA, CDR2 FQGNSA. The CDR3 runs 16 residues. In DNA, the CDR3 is TGTGCCAGCAGCTTAGAGGGTTTCCCGAGCTCCTACGAGCAGTACTTC. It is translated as CASSLEGFPSSYEQYF.

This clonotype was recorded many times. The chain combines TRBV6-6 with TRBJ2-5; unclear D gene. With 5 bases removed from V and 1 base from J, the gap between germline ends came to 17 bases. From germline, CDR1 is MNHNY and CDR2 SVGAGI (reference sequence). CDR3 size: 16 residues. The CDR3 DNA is TGTGCCAGCAGTGCCCCCCCTCCAGCGCCCCAAGAGACCCAGTACTTC. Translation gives CASSAPPPAPQETQYF.

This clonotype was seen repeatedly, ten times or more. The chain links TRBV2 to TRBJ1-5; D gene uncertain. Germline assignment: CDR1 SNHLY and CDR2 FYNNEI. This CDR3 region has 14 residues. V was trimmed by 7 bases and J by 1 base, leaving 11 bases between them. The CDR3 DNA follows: TGTGCCAGCAATGGAGGTTGGAGCAATCAGCCCCAGCATTTT. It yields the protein CASNGGWSNQPQHF.

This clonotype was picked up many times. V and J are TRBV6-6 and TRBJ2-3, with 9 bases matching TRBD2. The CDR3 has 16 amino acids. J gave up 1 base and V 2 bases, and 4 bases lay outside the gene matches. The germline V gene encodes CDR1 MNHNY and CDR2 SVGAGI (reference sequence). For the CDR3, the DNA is TGTGCCAGCAGTTACGGGGTAGCGGGGGGCACAGATACGCAGTATTTT. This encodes CASSYGVAGGTDTQYF.

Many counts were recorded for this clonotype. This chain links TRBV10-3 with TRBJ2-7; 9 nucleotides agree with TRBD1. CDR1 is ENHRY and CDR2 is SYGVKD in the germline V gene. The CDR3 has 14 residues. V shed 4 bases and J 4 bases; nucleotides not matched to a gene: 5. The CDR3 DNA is TGTGCCATCAGTGTGGGACAGGGTCTGTACGAGCAGTACTTC. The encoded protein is CAISVGQGLYEQYF.

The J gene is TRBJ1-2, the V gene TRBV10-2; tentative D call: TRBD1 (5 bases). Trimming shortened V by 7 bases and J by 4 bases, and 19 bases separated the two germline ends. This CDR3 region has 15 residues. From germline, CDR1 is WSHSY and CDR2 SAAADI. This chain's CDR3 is CASIKQAPGSYGYTF. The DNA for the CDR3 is TGCGCCAGCATTAAACAGGCGCCAGGTAGCTATGGCTACACCTTC.